The text below deals with one T cell receptor beta chain. 60 Vbeta and 13 Jbeta primers were used in PCR. Profiling relied on immunoSEQ multiplex PCR, and the TCRdb table lists in-frame clones only, not all of them. In the table there are some 150,000 clones, around four fifths of which are singletons. This sample stems from a study of cytomegalovirus exposure and HLA in healthy donors. V lost 1 base and J lost 1, with 10 bases in between. This CDR3 region has 15 residues. Germline lookup yields CDR1 SGDLS and CDR2 YYNGEE. The sample taken for sequencing was PBMCs. This clonotype originated in a man aged 25-45 years in good health and CMV-seronegative. The V and J genes are TRBV9 and TRBJ2-3; possibly TRBD2 for D (6 bases). CDR3 sequence reads: CASSVWSGGTDTQYF. The CDR3, as DNA: TGTGCCAGCAGCGTATGGTCGGGGGGCACAGATACGCAGTATTTT.